This T cell receptor beta chain came from a study of vaccination effects on CD4 cells after COVID-19. On this clone itself: Its matching antigen is unknown.

Using immunoSEQ multiplex PCR, the repertoire was profiled, and TCRdb retains in-frame clones only, with some absent. Of about 61,000 clones in the sample, more than 80% are singletons; the top ten hold about 2.5%. Peptide-pool stimulation followed by sequencing identified expanded antigen-specific CD4+ clonotypes in the ViraFEST assay. The culture ran for around 10 days before CD4+ T cells were isolated. People in the vaccine group had not been infected with SARS-CoV-2 before, and their nucleocapsid antibodies were negative. PBMC cultures contained around 2 million cells per well, around 9.7 IU/ml IL-2 and around 9.4 ug/ml peptides. Germline CDR1 MNHEY, CDR2 SMNVEV (reference sequence). V was pared by 1 base and J by 5 bases, with 9 bases between. The CDR3 loop spans 14 amino acids.

This clonotype originated in a human donor who received a COVID-19 vaccine. Sequences were derived from CD4+ T cells from PBMCs cultured with HCoV-229E spike peptides, sampled before COVID-19 vaccination. V usage is TRBV27 and J usage is TRBJ1-5; D is uncertain. For the CDR3, the DNA is TGTGCCAGCAGTTTATTCGGGTTCGATCAGCCCCAGCATTTT. Protein product: CASSLFGFDQPQHF.